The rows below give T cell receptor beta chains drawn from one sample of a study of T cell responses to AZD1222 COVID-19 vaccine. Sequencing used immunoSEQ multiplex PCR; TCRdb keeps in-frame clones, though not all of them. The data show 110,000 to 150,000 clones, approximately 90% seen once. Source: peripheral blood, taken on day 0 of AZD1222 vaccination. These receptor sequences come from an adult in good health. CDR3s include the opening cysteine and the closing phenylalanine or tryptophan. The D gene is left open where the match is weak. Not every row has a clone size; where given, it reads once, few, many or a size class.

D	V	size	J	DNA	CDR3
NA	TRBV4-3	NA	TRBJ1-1	TGCGCCAGCAGCCAAGAATTAAATTTGAACACTGAAGCTTTCTTT	CASSQELNLNTEAFF
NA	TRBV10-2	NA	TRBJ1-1	TGCGCCAGCAGGGAGGGCGGGGGAAAAAACACTGAAGCTTTCTTT	CASREGGGKNTEAFF
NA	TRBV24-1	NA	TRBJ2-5	TGTGCCACCCGGAGGTTACAAGAGACCCAGTACTTC	CATRRLQETQYF
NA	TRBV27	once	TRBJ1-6	TGTGCCAGCCGCCCTCCGCGGGATTCACCCCTCCACTTT	CASRPPRDSPLHF
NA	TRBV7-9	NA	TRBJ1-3	TGTGCCAGCAGTCCGACACTTACCTCTGGAAACACCATATATTTT	CASSPTLTSGNTIYF
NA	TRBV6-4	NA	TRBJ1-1	TGTGCCAGCAGTGCGGAACTTGGGGCGGACACTGAAGCTTTCTTT	CASSAELGADTEAFF
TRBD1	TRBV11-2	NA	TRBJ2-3	TGTGCCAGCAGCTCCAGCGGGACAGGGAAGACAGATACGCAGTATTTT	CASSSSGTGKTDTQYF
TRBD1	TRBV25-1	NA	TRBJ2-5	TGTGCCAGCAGTGACCCCCGACAGGGCCGGGAGACCCAGTACTTC	CASSDPRQGRETQYF
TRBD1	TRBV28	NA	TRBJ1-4	TGTGCCAGCAGTTTCCCGCTTTCGCGGGGACAGGGGGCGGACGATGAAAAACTGTTTTTT	CASSFPLSRGQGADDEKLFF
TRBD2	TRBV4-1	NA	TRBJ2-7	TGCGCCAGCAGCCAAGTCCTAGCGGGTACCTCCGAGCAGTACTTC	CASSQVLAGTSEQYF
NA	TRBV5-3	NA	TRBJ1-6	TGTGCCAGAAGCTCGTTTCGGCCCCTCCACTTT	CARSSFRPLHF
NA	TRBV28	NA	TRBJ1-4	TGTGCCAGCAGTTTATGGGGGAAGGGGGCAACTAATGAAAAACTGTTTTTT	CASSLWGKGATNEKLFF
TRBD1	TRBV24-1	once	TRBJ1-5	TGTGCCACCAGCCTACTGACAGGGGATAGCAATCAGCCCCAGCATTTT	CATSLLTGDSNQPQHF
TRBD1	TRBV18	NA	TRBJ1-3	TGTGCCAGCTCACCCGGGACAGATTCTGGAAACACCATATATTTT	CASSPGTDSGNTIYF
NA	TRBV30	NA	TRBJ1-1	TGTGCCTGGAATCGGGGGGTAAACACTGAAGCTTTCTTT	CAWNRGVNTEAFF
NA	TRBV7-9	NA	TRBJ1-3	TGTGCCAGCAGCACGATCCAGGCGGGCGGAGGATACACCATATATTTT	CASSTIQAGGGYTIYF
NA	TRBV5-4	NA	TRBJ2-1	TGTGCCAGCAGTCGACAGGACCCTACGAATGAGCAGTTCTTC	CASSRQDPTNEQFF
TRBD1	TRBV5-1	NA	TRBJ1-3	TGCGCCAGCAGCTCGCCGGGACAGTCCATATATTTT	CASSSPGQSIYF
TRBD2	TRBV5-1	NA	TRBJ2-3	TGCGCCAGCAGCTTTAGGCCTAGCGGTTCCGCAGATACGCAGTATTTT	CASSFRPSGSADTQYF
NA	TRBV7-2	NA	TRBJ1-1	TGTGCCAGCAGCTTAGCGGCCCTTCTTGAAGCTTTCTTT	CASSLAALLEAFF
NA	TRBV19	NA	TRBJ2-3	TGTGCCAGTAGTAGAAGGGGCGATACAGATACGCAGTATTTT	CASSRRGDTDTQYF
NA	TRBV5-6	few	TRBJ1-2	TGTGCCAGCAGCCCGCGGACGACTCCGGAGGGCTACACCTTC	CASSPRTTPEGYTF
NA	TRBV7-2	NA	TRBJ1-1	TGTGCCAGCAGCTTAAGTGTACCAATACATGAAGCTTTCTTT	CASSLSVPIHEAFF
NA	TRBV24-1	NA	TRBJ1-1	TGTGCCACCAGCAACCCTAGCACTGAAGCTTTCTTT	CATSNPSTEAFF
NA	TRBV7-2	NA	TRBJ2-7	TGTGCCAGCAGCTTAGCCGTCAAAGCCTGGGAGCAGTACTTC	CASSLAVKAWEQYF
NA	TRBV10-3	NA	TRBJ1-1	TGTGCCATCAGTGGGAGAGGGGAAGCTTTCTTT	CAISGRGEAFF
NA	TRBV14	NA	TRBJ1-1	TGTGCCAGCAGCCAAACGACGGGCCGATCCGGAGGCACTGAAGCTTTCTTT	CASSQTTGRSGGTEAFF
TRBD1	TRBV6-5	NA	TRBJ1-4	TGTGCCACCGAGGGACAGACTAATGAAAAACTGTTTTTT	CATEGQTNEKLFF
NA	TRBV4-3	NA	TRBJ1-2	TGCGCCAGCAGCCAGTCGGGGGGCTCTGGAGGTGGCTACACCTTC	CASSQSGGSGGGYTF
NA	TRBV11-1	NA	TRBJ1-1	TGTGCCAGCAGCTTAGGCCCCCCTAAGAGGAACACTGAAGCTTTCTTT	CASSLGPPKRNTEAFF
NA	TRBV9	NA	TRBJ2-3	TGTGCCAGCAGCGGCGGGACCTCAGATACGCAGTATTTT	CASSGGTSDTQYF
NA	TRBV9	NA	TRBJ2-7	TGTGCCAGCAGTCATCCGATGGGGAGCATTGAGGACGAGCAGTACTTC	CASSHPMGSIEDEQYF
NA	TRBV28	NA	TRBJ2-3	TGTGCCAGCAGTTTACGGGGGAGTAGGCAGTATTTT	CASSLRGSRQYF
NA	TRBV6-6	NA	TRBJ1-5	TGTGCCAGCAGATCTCGGGCCGATAGCAATCAGCCCCAGCATTTT	CASRSRADSNQPQHF
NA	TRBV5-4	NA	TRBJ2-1	TGTGCCAGCAGCTCCAGACAGACTGAGCAGTTCTTC	CASSSRQTEQFF
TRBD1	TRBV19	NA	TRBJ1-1	TGTGCCAGTAGGCCGGGACAGGGTACTGAAGCTTTCTTT	CASRPGQGTEAFF
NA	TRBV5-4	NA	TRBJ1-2	TGTGCCAGCAGGGCCGATTCCGGACTCCGAGGCTACACCTTC	CASRADSGLRGYTF
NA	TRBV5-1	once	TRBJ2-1	TGCGCCAGCAGCCCGGGGGCCCGGGAGGATGAGCAGTTCTTC	CASSPGAREDEQFF
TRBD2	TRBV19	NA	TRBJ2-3	TGTGCCAGTAGTTCGCGGGAGGGCACAGATACGCAGTATTTT	CASSSREGTDTQYF
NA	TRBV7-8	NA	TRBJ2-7	TGTGCCAGCAGCAAAGCAAGGATGGGGTACGAGCAGTACTTC	CASSKARMGYEQYF
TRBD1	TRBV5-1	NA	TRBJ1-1	TGCGCCAGCAGGTCCGGGACAGGGAACACTGAAGCTTTCTTT	CASRSGTGNTEAFF
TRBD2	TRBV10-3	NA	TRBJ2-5	TGTGCCATCAGTAGCGGGGCTGTACAAGAGACCCAGTACTTC	CAISSGAVQETQYF
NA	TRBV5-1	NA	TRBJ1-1	TGCGCCAGCAGCTTGTACTATGGTACTGAAGCTTTCTTT	CASSLYYGTEAFF
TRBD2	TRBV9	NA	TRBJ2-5	TGTGCCAGCAGCGTAGGTGGGAGCGGGAGAGAGACCCAGTACTTC	CASSVGGSGRETQYF
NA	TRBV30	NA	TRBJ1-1	TGTGCCTGGAGTTATAACAGTAACACTGAAGCTTTCTTT	CAWSYNSNTEAFF
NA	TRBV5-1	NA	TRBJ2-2	TGCGCCAGCGAAGGGTCCGGGGAGCTGTTTTTT	CASEGSGELFF
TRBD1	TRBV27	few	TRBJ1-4	TGTGCCAGCAGTCCTGGACAGGGGTGGCATGAAAAACTGTTTTTT	CASSPGQGWHEKLFF
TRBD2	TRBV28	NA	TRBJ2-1	TGTGCCAGCAGTCCCGGGGGGGGCTATGAGCAGTTCTTC	CASSPGGGYEQFF
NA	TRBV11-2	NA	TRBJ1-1	TGTGCCAGCAGCTGGCAGGGTAACACTGAAGCTTTCTTT	CASSWQGNTEAFF
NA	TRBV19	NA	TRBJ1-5	TGTGCCAGTAGGGAGGGACTGTTCCAGCCCCAGCATTTT	CASREGLFQPQHF